Reported below is one TCR beta chain. Its specificity is not known. The ends were cut back, 4 bases at V and 0 bases at J, with 13 bases in the middle. Germline V gene sequence: CDR1 MGHRA, CDR2 YSYEKL. The CDR3 runs to 15 residues. These data are taken from a study of shared clonotypes between healthy human individuals. Terminally differentiated effector memory CD45RA+ cells were left out of the naive CD8 fraction, which was CD45RO-negative and positively selected for CCR7. Study-level points and caveats: Clonotypes which were not shared had lower generation probabilities than clonotypes that all four donors shared.

Using immunoSEQ multiplex PCR, the repertoire was profiled, and TCRdb retains in-frame clones only, with some absent. The sample includes about 2 million clones, about 94% of them seen just once. The V and J genes are TRBV4-1 and TRBJ2-7; D is possibly TRBD2 (6 bases). The receptor comes from a man younger than 35 in good health. The sequenced sample consisted of naive CD8+ T cells sorted from blood. The CDR3, as DNA: TGCGCCAGCAGCCCCTTTGGGGGGAGCTCCTACGAGCAGTACTTC. It translates to CASSPFGGSSYEQYF.